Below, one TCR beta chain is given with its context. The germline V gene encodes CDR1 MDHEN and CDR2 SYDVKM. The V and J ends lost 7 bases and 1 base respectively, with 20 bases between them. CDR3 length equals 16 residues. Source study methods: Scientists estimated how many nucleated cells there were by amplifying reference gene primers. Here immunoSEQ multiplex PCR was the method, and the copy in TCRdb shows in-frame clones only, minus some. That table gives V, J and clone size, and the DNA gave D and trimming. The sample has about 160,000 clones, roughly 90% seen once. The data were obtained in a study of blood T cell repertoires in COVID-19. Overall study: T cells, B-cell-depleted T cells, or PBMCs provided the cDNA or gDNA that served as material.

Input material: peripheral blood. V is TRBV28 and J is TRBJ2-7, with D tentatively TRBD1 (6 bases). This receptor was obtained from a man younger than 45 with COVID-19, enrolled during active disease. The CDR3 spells CASTHWGQGNSYEQYF. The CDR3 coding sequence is TGTGCCAGCACCCACTGGGGGCAGGGGAATTCCTACGAGCAGTACTTC.